These 17 T cell receptor beta chains originate from one sample sequenced in a study of T cell clonality in common variable immunodeficiency. Sequenced by immunoSEQ multiplex PCR; TCRdb stores in-frame clones only, minus some. The sample includes 57,000 or so clones, none of them occurring once. The sample consisted of peripheral blood mononuclear cells. The receptors stem from a person aged 18-69 years in good health.

This clone showed up many times. The read comes to an end 3 residues before the CDR3 does, leaving the germline J gene to fill in the end. V and J are TRBV7-8 and TRBJ2-7; TRBD2 matches at 10 bases. With 0 bases clipped from V and 5 bases from J, the junction kept 10 bases outside the gene matches. Germline lookup yields CDR1 SGHVS and CDR2 FQNEAQ. The CDR3 runs to 17 residues. CDR3 bases read: TGTGCCAGCAGCTTAGCGATCACTAGCGGGACGTGGCACGAG. Amino acids: CASSLAITSGTWHE. The CDR3 as a whole reads CASSLAITSGTWHEQYF.

There are many counts of this clone. The sequenced fragment ends 3 residues before the CDR3 boundary, so the rest is inferred from the germline J gene. This rearrangement joins TRBV6-1 to TRBJ2-7; possibly TRBD2 for D (5 bases). V lost 1 base, J lost 3 bases, and 16 bases lay in between. Germline values: CDR1 MNHNS, CDR2 SASEGT. This CDR3 region has 16 residues. CDR3 residues: CASSEDTDPSFYEQYF. The covered CDR3 bases are TGTGCCAGCAGTGAAGACACCGACCCTAGCTTCTACGAG.

This clone has at least ten counts. Read data end 3 residues before the CDR3 end; the end is taken from the germline J gene. This rearrangement joins TRBV6-2 or TRBV6-3 to TRBJ1-1; the D is unclear. Germline V gives CDR1 MNHEY, CDR2 SVGEGT. The V end lost 1 base, the J end lost 3 bases, and 6 bases lay between the germline ends. The CDR3 is made up of 13 amino acids. Incomplete CDR3 DNA: TGTGCCAGCAGTTACTACGAGGACACTGAA. Its protein product is CASSYYEDTE. The CDR3 as a whole reads CASSYYEDTEAFF.

Ten or more counts support this clone. The part of the CDR3 DNA that was read is TGCAGTGCTCGCTCTGGGGCCAACGTC. Its protein product is CSARSGANV. The whole CDR3 region reads CSARSGANVLTF. The rearrangement uses TRBV20-1 and TRBJ2-6; D gene ambiguous. The read ends 3 residues before the CDR3 terminus; that terminus is restored from the germline J gene. The germline gives CDR1 DFQATT, CDR2 SNEGSKA (reference sequence). This CDR3 is 12 amino acids long. The V gene lost 5 bases and the J gene lost 0 bases, with 2 bases spanning the gap.

This clone was seen at least ten times. Read coverage stops 3 residues before the CDR3 terminus; the germline J gene supplies the remainder. The chain combines TRBV12-3 or TRBV12-4 with TRBJ2-5; the D gene could be TRBD1 or TRBD2 (7 bases each). CDR3 length equals 13 residues. The V end lost 11 bases, the J end lost 2 bases, and 15 bases lay between the germline ends. This CDR3 reads CAAGGRGQETQYF. The CDR3 DNA, read in part, is TGTGCCGCAGGGGGGAGGGGGCAAGAGACC.

This clone has ten or more counts. From the germline J gene comes the end of the CDR3, since the read stops 3 residues before it. The V gene is TRBV28, the J gene TRBJ2-1; 11 nucleotides match TRBD2. CDR1 and CDR2 from the germline V gene are MDHEN and SYDVKM. The length of the CDR3 is 16 residues. V shed 5 bases and J 6 bases; nucleotides not matched to a gene: 9. This CDR3 reads CASSPSGLADSNEQFF. The part of the CDR3 DNA that was read is TGTGCCAGCAGTCCCTCGGGACTAGCGGACAGCAATGAG.

The table lists this clone with many counts. The read ends 3 residues shy of where the CDR3 ends; the end is completed using the germline J gene. J is TRBJ2-7 and V is TRBV5-1, with TRBD2 matching over 7 bases. CDR1 and CDR2 (germline): SGHRS, YFSETQ. The CDR3 runs 14 residues. The V segment lost 2 bases and the J segment 3 bases; nucleotides outside the gene matches: 5. The CDR3 sequence: CASSFQGGLYEQYF. The CDR3 DNA, read in part, is TGCGCCAGCAGCTTTCAGGGAGGGCTCTACGAG.

This clone came up many times. The read terminates 3 residues ahead of where the CDR3 ends, so the germline J gene completes it. The chain links TRBV5-6 to TRBJ2-1; D may be TRBD2 (6 bases). V shed 2 bases and J shed 2 bases, with 11 bases lying between them. The CDR3 consists of 15 residues. Germline assignment: CDR1 SGHDT and CDR2 YYEEEE. CDR3 protein: CASSFGGATYNEQFF. CDR3 DNA, as far as it was read: TGTGCCAGCAGCTTTGGCGGGGCCACCTACAATGAG.

This clone came up many times. The read finishes 3 residues shy of the CDR3 end, and the germline J gene is used to complete it. The gene calls are TRBV18 and TRBJ1-5; 9 bases line up with TRBD1. The junction had 8 bases not matched to a gene; V was cut back by 6 bases and J by 5 bases. The CDR3 has 15 residues. Germline CDR1 reads KGHSH; CDR2 reads LQKENI. The CDR3 DNA, read in part, is TGTGCCAGCTCTCAGGACAGGGGTAACTATCAGCCC. Its translation is CASSQDRGNYQP. The whole CDR3 sequence reads CASSQDRGNYQPQHF.

This clone was observed many times. The read falls 3 residues short of the CDR3 end, and the missing part is taken from the germline J gene. This chain uses TRBV6-1 with TRBJ2-3; D is ambiguous. Germline lookup yields CDR1 MNHNS and CDR2 SASEGT. V was pared by 0 bases and J by 2 bases, with 12 bases between. The CDR3 covers 16 residues. Partial CDR3 DNA: TGTGCCAGCAGTGAAGCTTTCAGATTGAACACAGATACG. This codes for CASSEAFRLNTDT. The CDR3 in its entirety is CASSEAFRLNTDTQYF.

In this sample, this clone turned up many times. The junction and the germline gene differ at one end; a read error may be behind it. Read sequence stops 3 residues before the CDR3 end, and the germline J gene provides the missing end. This chain connects TRBV4-2 to TRBJ2-3, with a weak D call TRBD2 (6 bases). Germline V gene data show CDR1 as LGHNA and CDR2 as YNFKEQ. The CDR3 is 16 amino acids. The sequenced part of the CDR3 DNA is TGCGCCAGCAGCCAAGAGGCTAGCGCTAGCACAGATACG. Translating it yields CASSQEASASTDT. The entire CDR3 reads CASSQEASASTDTQYF.

This clone was seen repeatedly, ten times or more. The read finishes 3 residues shy of the CDR3 end, and the germline J gene is used to complete it. The chain employs TRBV20-1 and TRBJ2-7; 10 bases line up with TRBD1. The germline V gene has CDR1 DFQATT and CDR2 SNEGSKA (reference sequence). The V and J ends lost 3 bases and 2 bases, in that order; junction bases with no gene match: 4. The CDR3 has 14 residues. Here the CDR3 reads CSASGGTGAYEQYF. Partial CDR3 DNA: TGCAGTGCTAGTGGAGGGACAGGGGCCTACGAG.

This clone was counted ten times or more. The sequenced fragment ends 3 residues before the CDR3 boundary, so the rest is inferred from the germline J gene. The V and J genes are TRBV28 and TRBJ1-6; perhaps TRBD1 as D (6 bases). Trimming removed 5 bases at V and 3 bases at J, with 11 bases between. CDR1 is MDHEN, CDR2 SYDVKM, per germline. This CDR3 contains 15 residues. The DNA read from the CDR3 is TGTGCCAGCAGTCCCGGGACAAGCTATAATTCACCC. It is translated as CASSPGTSYNSP. The entire CDR3 protein is CASSPGTSYNSPLHF.

This clone came up many times. Read coverage stops 3 residues before the CDR3 terminus; the germline J gene supplies the remainder. This rearrangement joins TRBV20-1 to TRBJ2-2; 15 nucleotides agree with TRBD2. The germline CDR1 and CDR2 sequences are DFQATT and SNEGSKA (reference sequence). Trimming took 3 bases from V and 7 from J; bases not matched to a gene: 9. The length of the CDR3 is 17 residues. The CDR3 reads CSASPGTSGRLVGELFF. CDR3 DNA, as far as it was read: TGCAGTGCTAGTCCCGGGACTAGCGGGAGGTTGGTCGGGGAG.

This clone showed up many times. The read ends 3 residues shy of where the CDR3 ends; the end is completed using the germline J gene. The chain employs TRBV5-1 and TRBJ2-2; tentatively, D is TRBD2 (5 bases). Germline CDR1 SGHRS, CDR2 YFSETQ. Trimming took 3 bases from V and 3 from J, leaving 6 bases between them. The CDR3 runs to 13 residues. The CDR3 DNA, read in part, is TGCGCCAGCAGCTCCGGGGACACCGGGGAG. Translated: CASSSGDTGE. The entire CDR3 is CASSSGDTGELFF.

This clone has at least ten counts. The observed sequence ends 3 residues before the CDR3 terminus, with the missing tail filled in from the germline J gene. V and J are TRBV29-1 and TRBJ1-5; 7 nucleotides line up with TRBD1. The CDR3 loop spans 15 amino acids. Trimming cost V 2 bases and J 4 bases; bases outside gene matches: 8. Germline CDR1 is SQVTM and CDR2 is ANQGSEA. The CDR3 reads CSVETGQGENQPQHF. CDR3 DNA, as far as it was read: TGCAGCGTTGAAACCGGGCAGGGGGAAAATCAGCCC.

This clone was observed many times. CDR3 in amino acids: CASSWTGEETQYF. The CDR3 DNA, read in part, is TGTGCCAGCAGCTGGACAGGGGAGGAGACC. The V gene is TRBV7-9, the J gene TRBJ2-5, with 9 nucleotides matching TRBD1. The CDR3 is cut off 3 residues early in the read; its end comes from the germline J gene. The CDR3 has 13 amino acids. V shed 4 bases, J shed 5 bases, and the junction held 2 bases outside the gene matches. Germline-derived CDR1 and CDR2 are SEHNR and FQNEAQ (reference sequence).